This record looks at one T cell receptor beta chain sequence and its context. The authors' processing: By means of reference gene primer amplification, nucleated cell counts were estimated. The repertoire was sequenced with immunoSEQ multiplex PCR; TCRdb's copy has only in-frame clones and lacks some. The V and J calls and the clone size are those of that table, but D and trimming were determined from the DNA. The sample has about 220,000 clones, about 84% seen once. Between the trimmed V and J ends, which lost 6 bases and 5 bases, there was a span of 11 bases. CDR3 length: 13 residues. The germline V gene has CDR1 MNHEY and CDR2 SMNVEV (reference sequence). This record belongs to a study of blood T cell repertoires in COVID-19. Study information: The United States, Italy and Spain were the sources of the acute and convalescent COVID-19 samples. Sources were T cells, B-cell-depleted T cells, or PBMCs; the material itself was cDNA or gDNA.

The sequenced material came from peripheral blood. The genes are TRBV27 and TRBJ1-5; D gene unclear. The receptor's source is a human donor in a cohort sampled during active COVID-19. This CDR3 is CASSLDIYQPQHF. For the CDR3, the DNA is TGTGCCAGCAGCCTTGACATTTATCAGCCCCAGCATTTT.